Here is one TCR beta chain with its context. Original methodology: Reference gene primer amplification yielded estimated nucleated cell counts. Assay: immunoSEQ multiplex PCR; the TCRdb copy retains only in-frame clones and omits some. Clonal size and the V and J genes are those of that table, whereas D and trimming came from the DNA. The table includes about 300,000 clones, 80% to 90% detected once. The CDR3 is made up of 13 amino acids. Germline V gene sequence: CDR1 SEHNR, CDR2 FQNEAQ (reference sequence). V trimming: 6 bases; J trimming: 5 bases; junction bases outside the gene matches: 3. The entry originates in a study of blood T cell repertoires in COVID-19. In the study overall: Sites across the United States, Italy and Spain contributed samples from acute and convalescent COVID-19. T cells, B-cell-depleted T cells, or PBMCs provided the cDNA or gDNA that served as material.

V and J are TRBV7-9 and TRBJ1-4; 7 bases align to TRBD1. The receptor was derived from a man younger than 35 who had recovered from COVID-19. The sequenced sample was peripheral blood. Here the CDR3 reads CASREQGNEKLFF. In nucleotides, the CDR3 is TGTGCCAGCAGGGAACAGGGGAATGAAAAACTGTTTTTT.